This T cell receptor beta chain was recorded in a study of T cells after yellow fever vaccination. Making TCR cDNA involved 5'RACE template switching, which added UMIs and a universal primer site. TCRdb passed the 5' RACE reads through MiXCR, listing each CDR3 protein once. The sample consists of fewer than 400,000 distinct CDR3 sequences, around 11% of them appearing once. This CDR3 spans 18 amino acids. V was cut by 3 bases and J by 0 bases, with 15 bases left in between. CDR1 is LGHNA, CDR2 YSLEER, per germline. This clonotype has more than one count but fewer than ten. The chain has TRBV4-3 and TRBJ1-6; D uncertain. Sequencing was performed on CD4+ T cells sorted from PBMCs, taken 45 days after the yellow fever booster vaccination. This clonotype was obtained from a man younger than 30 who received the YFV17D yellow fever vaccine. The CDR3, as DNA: TGCGCCAGCAGCCAGGCCTATGATGGGAGCTCCTATAATTCACCCCTCCACTTT. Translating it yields CASSQAYDGSSYNSPLHF.